This entry lists 19 T cell receptor beta chains sequenced from one sample in a study of shared clonotypes between healthy human individuals. Some clones are missing from TCRdb's copy, which holds only in-frame ones; the method was immunoSEQ multiplex PCR. The sample lists about 450,000 clones, 75% to 85% seen once, with under 15% in the top ten. The sequencing input was PBMCs. The receptor set was obtained from a middle-aged woman in good health. Some clones in this sample may be carry-over from other donors' samples.

This chain uses TRBV7-2 with TRBJ2-3, with D maybe TRBD2 (5 bases). The ends were cut back, 5 bases at V and 0 bases at J, with 9 bases in the middle. CDR3 size: 14 residues. CDR1 is SGHTA, CDR2 FQGNSA, per germline. As DNA, the CDR3 is TGTGCCAGCAGCCAAACTAGGAGCACAGATACGCAGTATTTT. This encodes CASSQTRSTDTQYF.

V is TRBV4-1 and J is TRBJ1-4; D is possibly TRBD1 (5 bases). The V and J ends lost 1 base and 8 bases respectively, with 14 bases between them. This CDR3 is built from 15 residues. CDR1 and CDR2 (germline): MGHRA, YSYEKL. This CDR3 is CASSQVGSRGEKLFF. CDR3 nucleotides: TGCGCCAGCAGCCAAGTAGGTTCCCGGGGGGAAAAACTGTTTTTT.

This clone was seen once. The rearrangement uses TRBV5-6 and TRBJ2-5; D gene uncertain. Trimming left V 2 bases short and J 5 bases short, with 10 bases between. The CDR3 runs to 13 residues. Germline CDR1 reads SGHDT; CDR2 reads YYEEEE. CDR3 region: CASSLNWVETQYF. The CDR3 nucleotides read TGTGCCAGCAGCTTAAACTGGGTGGAGACCCAGTACTTC.

The chain uses TRBV27 and TRBJ2-2; D is perhaps TRBD1 (5 bases). V lost 0 bases, J lost 4 bases, and 9 bases lay in between. The CDR3 runs 15 residues. Germline CDR1 MNHEY, CDR2 SMNVEV (reference sequence). CDR3: CASSLSYRTTGELFF. Written as DNA, the CDR3 is TGTGCCAGCAGTTTATCCTACAGGACCACCGGGGAGCTGTTTTTT.

This clone turned up a few times. CDR3 in amino acids: CASSLVWSGDTEAFF. The CDR3 DNA follows: TGTGCCAGCAGCTTGGTTTGGTCAGGGGACACTGAAGCTTTCTTT. This chain links TRBV7-9 with TRBJ1-1, with D perhaps matching TRBD1 (6 bases). The germline CDR1 and CDR2 sequences are SEHNR and FQNEAQ (reference sequence). The CDR3 loop spans 15 amino acids. Trimming took 3 bases from V and 3 from J, leaving 14 bases between them. Full variable domain (missing parts from reference TRBV7-9 and TRBJ1-1): DTGVSQNPRHKITKRGQNVTFRCDPISEHNRLYWYRQTLGQGPEFLTYFQNEAQLEKSRLLSDRFSAERPKGSFSTLEIQRTEQGDSAMYLCASSLVWSGDTEAFFGQGTRLTVV.

The chain is built from TRBV5-1 and TRBJ1-4; 7 nucleotides match TRBD1. From germline, CDR1 is SGHRS and CDR2 YFSETQ. This CDR3 has 15 residues. The V gene end was trimmed by 0 bases and the J gene end by 8 bases; junction bases not matched to a gene: 7. In nucleotides, the CDR3 is TGCGCCAGCAGCTTGGGATGGGACAGTGGAGAAAAACTGTTTTTT. Its protein product is CASSLGWDSGEKLFF.

Only a few counts were recorded for this clone. The rearrangement joins TRBV29-1 to TRBJ2-5; perhaps TRBD1 as D (5 bases). The J call could be wrong; TRBJ2-7 is a better fit for the DNA end. Germline V gene sequence: CDR1 SQVTM, CDR2 ANQGSEA. The CDR3 is 12 residues long. Written as DNA, the CDR3 is TGCAGCGTGCGGACACAATCCTACGAGCAGTACTTC. Translated, it gives CSVRTQSYEQYF.

The chain is built from TRBV20-1 and TRBJ2-3; D possibly uses TRBD1 or TRBD2 (5 bases each). Germline V gene data show CDR1 as DFQATT and CDR2 as SNEGSKA (reference sequence). The length of the CDR3 is 11 residues. The V gene lost 5 bases and the J gene lost 4 bases, with 7 bases spanning the gap. Here the CDR3 DNA reads TGCAGTGCTCCGGGACCAGATACGCAGTATTTT. It codes for CSAPGPDTQYF.

The gene calls are TRBV19 and TRBJ2-4, with 8 bases identical to TRBD1. Germline CDR1 reads LNHDA; CDR2 reads SQIVND (reference sequence). The CDR3 extends over 18 amino acids. Unmatched junction bases numbered 13, after V lost 6 bases and J lost 0 bases. CDR3 in amino acids: CASSLRDRTYLAKNIQYF. Here the CDR3 DNA reads TGTGCCAGTAGCTTACGGGACAGGACATACCTAGCCAAAAACATTCAGTACTTC.

The sample holds one count of this clone. The chain links TRBV7-6 to TRBJ2-7; the D gene is possibly TRBD2 (6 bases). CDR3 size: 13 residues. V lost 5 bases to trimming and J lost 3 bases, with 11 bases between them. Germline-derived CDR1 and CDR2 are SGHVS and FNYEAQ. The CDR3 sequence is CASSPGGNYEQYF. The CDR3 DNA follows: TGTGCCAGCAGCCCCGGAGGGAACTACGAGCAGTACTTC. Combining the CDR3 with reference TRBV7-6 and TRBJ2-7 gives the whole variable domain GAGVSQSPRYKVTKRGQDVALRCDPISGHVSLYWYRQALGQGPEFLTYFNYEAQQDKSGLPNDRFSAERPEGSISTLTIQRTEQRDSAMYRCASSPGGNYEQYFGPGTRLTVT.

The V and J genes are TRBV30 and TRBJ1-4, with D maybe TRBD1 (5 bases). Per germline, CDR1 GTSNPN and CDR2 SVGIG (reference sequence). The CDR3 has 18 residues. Trimming shortened V by 0 bases and J by 1 base, and 18 bases separated the two germline ends. In DNA, the CDR3 is TGTGCCTGGAGTGTCGGAAGGGGCCCCCTACGAACTAATGAAAAACTGTTTTTT. It is translated as CAWSVGRGPLRTNEKLFF. The full variable domain, completed using reference TRBV30 and TRBJ1-4, is SQTIHQWPATLVQPVGSPLSLECTVEGTSNPNLYWYRQAAGRGLQLLFYSVGIGQISSEVPQNLSASRPQDRQFILSSKKLLLSDSGFYLCAWSVGRGPLRTNEKLFFGSGTQLSVL.

Of note for this clone: Distinct nucleotide sequences in the sample also encode this CDR3. The chain has TRBV9 and TRBJ2-2; D is possibly TRBD1 (6 bases). Trimming shortened V by 1 base and J by 3 bases, and 7 bases separated the two germline ends. The CDR3 extends over 14 amino acids. Germline loops: CDR1 SGDLS, CDR2 YYNGEE. CDR3 residues: CASSVPGDTGELFF. CDR3 coding DNA: TGTGCCAGCAGCGTACCAGGGGACACCGGGGAGCTGTTTTTT.

The CDR3 sequence is CASSFASGSTDTQYF. DNA for the CDR3: TGCGCCAGCAGCTTCGCTAGCGGGAGTACAGATACGCAGTATTTT. The chain joins TRBV5-1 to TRBJ2-3, with 10 bases that match TRBD2. Germline V lookup: CDR1 SGHRS, CDR2 YFSETQ. CDR3 length: 15 residues. J was trimmed by 3 bases and V by 2 bases; bases with no gene match: 3.

About this clone itself: Sequence at one end of the junction differs from germline and may be a read error. The chain couples TRBV18 to TRBJ1-1; no firm D call. Germline V lookup: CDR1 KGHSH, CDR2 LQKENI. CDR3 length: 14 residues. CDR3 in DNA: TGTGCCAGCTCACCCGTCCGTGACAACAATGAAGCTTTCTTT. The encoded protein is CASSPVRDNNEAFF.

The gene calls are TRBV11-2 and TRBJ2-1; 11 bases align to TRBD1. The CDR3 runs to 15 residues. The germline V gene encodes CDR1 SGHAT and CDR2 FQNNGV. V was pared by 10 bases and J by 9 bases, with 14 bases of the junction left unmatched. The CDR3 reads CATGLGTGGGGEQFF. The CDR3, as DNA: TGTGCCACCGGACTCGGGACAGGGGGAGGCGGTGAGCAGTTCTTC. Complete variable domain (other parts from reference TRBV11-2 and TRBJ2-1): EAGVAQSPRYKIIEKRQSVAFWCNPISGHATLYWYQQILGQGPKLLIQFQNNGVVDDSQLPKDRFSAERLKGVDSTLKIQPAKLEDSAVYLCATGLGTGGGGEQFFGPGTRLTVL.

Concerning this clone itself: This same CDR3 is encoded by further DNA sequences in the sample. The CDR3 spells CASSRQGQETQYF. Written as DNA, the CDR3 is TGTGCCAGCTCACGGCAGGGTCAGGAGACCCAGTACTTC. The chain employs TRBV18 and TRBJ2-5; TRBD1 is a possible D gene (5 bases). Germline V gene sequence: CDR1 KGHSH, CDR2 LQKENI. V lost 4 bases and J 5 bases, leaving 11 bases between the germline ends. The CDR3 is made up of 13 amino acids.

About this clone: Other DNA variants within this sample encode the same CDR3. J is TRBJ2-7 and V is TRBV10-3; TRBD2 agrees at 11 bases. Germline V gives CDR1 ENHRY, CDR2 SYGVKD. This CDR3 contains 14 residues. J was trimmed by 6 bases and V by 0 bases; bases with no gene match: 1. The CDR3 reads CAISESGTSGEQYF. The CDR3 DNA reads TGTGCCATCAGTGAGTCCGGGACTAGCGGCGAGCAGTACTTC.

Of note for this clone: The same CDR3 can be traced to other DNA sequences in this sample. V gene TRBV4-1 combines with J gene TRBJ1-3; D is uncertain. The V and J ends lost 4 bases and 4 bases respectively, with 8 bases between them. The CDR3 has 13 residues. Germline assignment: CDR1 MGHRA and CDR2 YSYEKL. The CDR3 region is CASSRPPGNTIYF. The CDR3 DNA reads TGCGCCAGCAGCCGCCCCCCGGGAAACACCATATATTTT.

The chain combines TRBV2 with TRBJ1-5; no clear D. Germline loops: CDR1 SNHLY, CDR2 FYNNEI. The ends were cut back, 3 bases at V and 0 bases at J, with 9 bases in the middle. The CDR3 spans 15 residues. The DNA of the CDR3 is TGTGCCAGCAGTGAGGAGGGCTCTAGCAATCAGCCCCAGCATTTT. This encodes CASSEEGSSNQPQHF. Combining the CDR3 with reference TRBV2 and TRBJ1-5 gives the whole variable domain EPEVTQTPSHQVTQMGQEVILRCVPISNHLYFYWYRQILGQKVEFLVSFYNNEISEKSEIFDDQFSVERPDGSNFTLKIRSTKLEDSAMYFCASSEEGSSNQPQHFGDGTRLSIL.